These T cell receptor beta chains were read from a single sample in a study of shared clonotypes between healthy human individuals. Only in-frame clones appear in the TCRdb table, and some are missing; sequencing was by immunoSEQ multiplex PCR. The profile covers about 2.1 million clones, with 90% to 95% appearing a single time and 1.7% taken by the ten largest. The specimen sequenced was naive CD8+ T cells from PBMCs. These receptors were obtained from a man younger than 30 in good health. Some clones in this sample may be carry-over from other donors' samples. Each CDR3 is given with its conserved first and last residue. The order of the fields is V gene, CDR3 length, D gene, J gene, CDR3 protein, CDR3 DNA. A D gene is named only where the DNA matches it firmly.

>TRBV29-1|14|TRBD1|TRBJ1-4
CSVVAPGQDEKLFF
TGCAGCGTTGTAGCGCCGGGACAGGATGAAAAACTGTTTTTT
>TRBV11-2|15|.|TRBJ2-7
CASSSPTHFTYEQYF
TGTGCCAGCAGCTCCCCGACCCATTTTACCTACGAGCAGTACTTC
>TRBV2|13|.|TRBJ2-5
CASSEVWEETQYF
TGTGCCAGCAGTGAAGTTTGGGAGGAGACCCAGTACTTC
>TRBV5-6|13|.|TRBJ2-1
CASSLWGPREQFF
TGTGCCAGCAGCTTATGGGGACCGCGTGAGCAGTTCTTC
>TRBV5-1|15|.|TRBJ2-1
CASRDSAVGYNEQFF
TGCGCCAGCAGAGATAGCGCAGTCGGCTACAATGAGCAGTTCTTC
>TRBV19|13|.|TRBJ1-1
CASSSSLNTEAFF
TGTGCCAGTAGCTCTTCCTTGAACACTGAAGCTTTCTTT
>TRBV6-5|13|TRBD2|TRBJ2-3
CAARGRGTDTQYF
TGTGCCGCCCGCGGGAGGGGGACAGATACGCAGTATTTT
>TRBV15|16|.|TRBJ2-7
CATSRAPGQGLGEQYF
TGTGCCACCAGCAGAGCTCCGGGACAGGGACTAGGGGAGCAGTACTTC
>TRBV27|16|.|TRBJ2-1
CASSFLAYSSYNEQFF
TGTGCCAGCAGTTTCTTGGCGTATAGCTCCTACAATGAGCAGTTCTTC
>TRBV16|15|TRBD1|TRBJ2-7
CASSQFLQGAYEQYF
TGTGCCAGCAGCCAATTTTTACAGGGGGCCTACGAGCAGTACTTC
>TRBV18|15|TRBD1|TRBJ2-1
CASSPDWAGGDEQFF
TGTGCCAGCTCACCCGACTGGGCAGGGGGAGATGAGCAGTTCTTC
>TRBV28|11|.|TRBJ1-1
CASNTGPEAFF
TGTGCCAGCAACACTGGGCCTGAAGCTTTCTTT
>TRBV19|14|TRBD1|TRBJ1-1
CASSRQGLESEAFF
TGTGCCAGTAGCCGACAGGGACTGGAGTCTGAAGCTTTCTTT
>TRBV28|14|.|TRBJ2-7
CASTPGPQRYEQYF
TGTGCCAGCACCCCCGGGCCTCAGCGCTACGAGCAGTACTTC
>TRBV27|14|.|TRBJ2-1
CASSSTKLGNEQFF
TGTGCCAGCAGTTCAACAAAACTTGGCAATGAGCAGTTCTTC
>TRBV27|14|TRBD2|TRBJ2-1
CASRPLGLTNEQFF
TGTGCCAGCAGACCGTTGGGACTAACCAATGAGCAGTTCTTC
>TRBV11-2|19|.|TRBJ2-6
CASSPREGGRRFGANVLTF
TGTGCCAGCAGCCCTCGCGAAGGGGGGCGTCGGTTCGGGGCCAACGTCCTGACTTTC
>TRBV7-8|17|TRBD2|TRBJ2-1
CASSLGLAGGSYNEQFF
TGTGCCAGCAGCTTAGGGCTAGCGGGGGGGTCCTACAATGAGCAGTTCTTC
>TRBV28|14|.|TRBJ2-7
CASSRIGEADEQYF
TGTGCCAGCAGTAGGATCGGGGAGGCGGACGAGCAGTACTTC
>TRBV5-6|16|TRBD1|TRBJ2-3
CASSFGEDRYTDTQYF
TGTGCCAGCAGCTTCGGTGAGGACAGGTACACAGATACGCAGTATTTT